One sample yielded the 23 T cell receptor beta chains listed below, sequenced in a study of blood T cell repertoires in COVID-19. TCRdb's table, derived via immunoSEQ multiplex PCR, lists solely in-frame clones and lacks some. The data contain tens of thousands of clones, approximately 79% of them seen just once; the ten biggest clones take up 55% to 75%. The sequencing input was peripheral blood. The receptors stem from a woman aged 80 or older with acute or convalescent COVID-19.

This chain connects TRBV27 to TRBJ2-3; 11 bases agree with TRBD2. The V gene's germline CDR1 is MNHEY and CDR2 SMNVEV (reference sequence). The J segment lost 6 bases and the V segment lost 5 bases, leaving 10 bases of the junction unmatched. The CDR3 sequence is 16 residues long. The CDR3 DNA reads TGTGCCAGCAGTACCGATAGCGGGAGGGCGAGGGATACGCAGTATTTT. This sequence encodes CASSTDSGRARDTQYF.

The chain carries TRBV19 and TRBJ1-3; no clear D gene. V was shortened by 6 bases and J by 0 bases, with 12 bases between the two germline ends. The CDR3 consists of 15 residues. Per germline, CDR1 LNHDA and CDR2 SQIVND (reference sequence). CDR3 amino acids: CASSLDWYSGNTIYF. The CDR3 DNA follows: TGTGCCAGTAGCTTAGACTGGTACTCTGGAAACACCATATATTTT.

The rearrangement uses TRBV7-2 and TRBJ2-1; maybe TRBD2 (6 bases). Trimming left V 5 bases short and J 2 bases short, with 19 bases between. The CDR3 extends over 17 amino acids. Germline lookup yields CDR1 SGHTA and CDR2 FQGNSA. The CDR3 sequence: CASSLQSGGPPYNEQFF. In nucleotides, the CDR3 is TGTGCCAGCAGCCTCCAAAGCGGAGGGCCCCCCTACAATGAGCAGTTCTTC. Using reference TRBV7-2 and TRBJ2-1 for the parts outside the CDR3, the full variable domain is GAGVSQSPSNKVTEKGKDVELRCDPISGHTALYWYRQSLGQGLEFLIYFQGNSAPDKSGLPSDRFSAERTGGSVSTLTIQRTQQEDSAVYLCASSLQSGGPPYNEQFFGPGTRLTVL.

The chain uses TRBV3-1 (or the pseudogene TRBV3-2) and TRBJ1-2; 8 bases are shared with TRBD1. Germline-derived CDR1 and CDR2 are LGHDT and YNNKEL (reference sequence). The V gene end was trimmed by 4 bases and the J gene end by 12 bases; junction bases not matched to a gene: 16. This CDR3 is built from 15 residues. The CDR3 is CASSRSMVETGDNTF. CDR3 DNA: TGTGCCAGCAGCCGAAGTATGGTCGAGACAGGGGATAACACCTTC.

This clone was counted between two and nine times. The V call is TRBV7-2, the J call TRBJ1-3, with a possible D match to TRBD1 (5 bases). V dropped 4 bases and J dropped 4 bases, with 11 bases sitting between them. The CDR3 is made up of 14 amino acids. Germline V lookup: CDR1 SGHTA, CDR2 FQGNSA. The CDR3 reads CASSSQPGGNTIYF. The CDR3 region has the DNA TGTGCCAGCAGCTCCCAACCAGGGGGAAACACCATATATTTT.

The chain is built from TRBV9 and TRBJ2-2, with 11 bases lining up with TRBD1. With 0 bases clipped from V and 4 bases from J, the junction kept 2 bases outside the gene matches. This CDR3 has 16 amino acids. Germline lookup yields CDR1 SGDLS and CDR2 YYNGEE. CDR3 in amino acids: CASSVGDRGTTGELFF. The CDR3, as DNA: TGTGCCAGCAGCGTAGGGGACAGGGGGACCACCGGGGAGCTGTTTTTT.

The rearrangement uses TRBV7-9 and TRBJ1-1; 12 bases agree with TRBD1. Germline CDR1 and CDR2: SEHNR and FQNEAQ (reference sequence). V dropped 1 base and J dropped 1; count of bases not matched to a gene: 4. The CDR3 is 17 amino acids. The CDR3 DNA sequence: TGTGCCAGCAGCTTAGGTGGGACAGGGGGCACGAACACTGAAGCTTTCTTT. Translating gives CASSLGGTGGTNTEAFF.

J is TRBJ1-2 and V is TRBV11-2; TRBD1 matches at 11 bases. Germline CDR1 is SGHAT and CDR2 is FQNNGV. J was trimmed by 7 bases and V by 6 bases; bases with no gene match: 7. The CDR3 is made up of 14 amino acids. The CDR3 nucleotides are TGTGCCAGCAGTGGACAGGGGGCCGAGGTTGGCTACACCTTC. This sequence encodes CASSGQGAEVGYTF.

V gene TRBV7-2 combines with J gene TRBJ2-3; perhaps TRBD2 as D (7 bases). The CDR3 has 15 amino acids. Trimming removed 1 base from V and 6 bases from J, with 14 bases in between. Germline-derived CDR1 and CDR2 are SGHTA and FQGNSA. The CDR3 loop reads CASSLGGRGGDTQYF. CDR3 in DNA: TGTGCCAGCAGCTTAGGGGGCAGGGGAGGGGATACGCAGTATTTT.

This chain joins TRBV5-1 and TRBJ2-3; TRBD2 agrees at 9 bases. J gave up 4 bases and V 4 bases, and 4 bases lay outside the gene matches. The CDR3 consists of 14 residues. CDR1 SGHRS and CDR2 YFSETQ come from the germline V gene. For the CDR3, the DNA is TGCGCCAGCAGCGAAGGGACTAGCCCAGATACGCAGTATTTT. Amino acid sequence: CASSEGTSPDTQYF. Filled out from reference TRBV5-1 and TRBJ2-3, the complete variable domain reads KAGVTQTPRYLIKTRGQQVTLSCSPISGHRSVSWYQQTPGQGLQFLFEYFSETQRNKGNFPGRFSGRQFSNSRSEMNVSTLELGDSALYLCASSEGTSPDTQYFGPGTRLTVL.

The chain employs TRBV6-5 and TRBJ2-7, with 15 bases lining up with TRBD2. Per the germline V gene, CDR1 is MNHEY and CDR2 is SVGAGI. CDR3 size: 14 residues. Losses at the gene ends were 9 bases for V and 7 bases for J; bases not matched to a gene: 7. The CDR3 loop is CASRTSGRAREQYF. For the CDR3, the DNA is TGTGCCAGTCGGACTAGCGGGAGGGCGAGGGAGCAGTACTTC.

The chain combines TRBV7-3 with TRBJ2-1, with 7 positions matching TRBD2. The CDR3 is 15 residues long. The V gene end was trimmed by 5 bases and the J gene end by 5 bases; junction bases not matched to a gene: 9. Per germline, CDR1 SGHTA and CDR2 FQGTGA. The CDR3, as DNA: TGTGCCAGCAGCCCTGGGGCTAGCGGAAACAATGAGCAGTTCTTC. Amino acids: CASSPGASGNNEQFF.

The chain recombines TRBV5-8 with TRBJ1-1, with D tentatively TRBD1 (5 bases). From germline, CDR1 is SGHTS and CDR2 YDEGEE. The CDR3 is 15 residues long. Trimming stripped 2 bases from V and 2 bases from J, with 13 bases between. The CDR3 coding sequence is TGTGCCAGCAGCTTTTATGGGGGGGGAAACACTGAAGCTTTCTTT. Translating it yields CASSFYGGGNTEAFF.

This sequence joins TRBV29-1 and TRBJ2-5, with 8 bases aligning to TRBD1. Germline V lookup: CDR1 SQVTM, CDR2 ANQGSEA. The ends lost 4 bases at V and 5 bases at J; junction bases unmatched: 6. The CDR3 is made up of 13 amino acids. CDR3 in DNA: TGCAGCGTTGTGGACAGGGTCAGGGAGACCCAGTACTTC. Its protein product is CSVVDRVRETQYF.

The chain combines TRBV5-1 with TRBJ1-1, with 7 bases that match TRBD1. V dropped 4 bases and J dropped 5; count of bases not matched to a gene: 11. The CDR3 sequence is 15 residues long. The germline V gene encodes CDR1 SGHRS and CDR2 YFSETQ. CDR3 nucleotides: TGCGCCAGCAGCCTAACAGGGGAAGGTAGGACTGAAGCTTTCTTT. Translation: CASSLTGEGRTEAFF. The full variable domain, rest sourced from reference TRBV5-1 and TRBJ1-1, is KAGVTQTPRYLIKTRGQQVTLSCSPISGHRSVSWYQQTPGQGLQFLFEYFSETQRNKGNFPGRFSGRQFSNSRSEMNVSTLELGDSALYLCASSLTGEGRTEAFFGQGTRLTVV.

The chain carries TRBV7-2 and TRBJ2-1, with 7 bases that match TRBD1. Looked up from germline, CDR1 is SGHTA and CDR2 is FQGNSA. J lost 3 bases, V lost 3 bases, and 2 bases had no gene match. The CDR3 extends over 14 amino acids. CDR3 DNA: TGTGCCAGCAGCTTGGCAGGGGGCTACAATGAGCAGTTCTTC. Its translation is CASSLAGGYNEQFF.

The chain links TRBV7-3 to TRBJ1-2; 8 nucleotides match TRBD1. Germline assignment: CDR1 SGHTA and CDR2 FQGTGA. After removal of 5 bases from V and 5 bases from J, the junction contained 10 bases not matched to a gene. The CDR3 is made up of 15 amino acids. CDR3 coding DNA: TGTGCCAGCAGCCCAAGCCCGACAGGGGAGTATGGCTACACCTTC. This translates into CASSPSPTGEYGYTF.

The J gene is TRBJ1-1, the V gene TRBV9; weak D call: TRBD1 (5 bases). The CDR3 contains 13 residues. CDR1 and CDR2 (germline): SGDLS, YYNGEE. V was trimmed by 2 bases and J by 3 bases, leaving 8 bases between them. In DNA form, the CDR3 reads TGTGCCAGCAGCGTGGACACCTACACTGAAGCTTTCTTT. Encoded protein: CASSVDTYTEAFF.

J is TRBJ2-5 and V is TRBV7-2, with 7 bases lining up with TRBD1. Unmatched junction bases numbered 3, after V lost 1 base and J lost 4 bases. The CDR3 spans 14 residues. Germline V gives CDR1 SGHTA, CDR2 FQGNSA. The CDR3 region is CASSLETGAETQYF. DNA for the CDR3: TGTGCCAGCAGCTTAGAAACAGGGGCAGAGACCCAGTACTTC.

J is TRBJ1-4 and V is TRBV18; no clear D gene. V was clipped by 6 bases and J by 4 bases, with 9 bases between them. Per germline, CDR1 KGHSH and CDR2 LQKENI. This CDR3 is built from 13 residues. For the CDR3, the DNA is TGTGCCAGCTCCCGGGAGGGTAATGAAAAACTGTTTTTT. It translates to CASSREGNEKLFF.

The chain couples TRBV5-5 to TRBJ1-2; no clear D. CDR1 and CDR2 (germline): SGHKS, YYEKEE (reference sequence). CDR3 length equals 13 residues. V dropped 0 bases and J dropped 1 base, with 4 bases sitting between them. The CDR3 region is CASSLGGNYGYTF. The CDR3 DNA reads as TGTGCCAGCAGCTTGGGCGGTAACTATGGCTACACCTTC.

The V gene is TRBV5-1, the J gene TRBJ1-2; a weak D match, TRBD1 (5 bases). CDR1 is SGHRS and CDR2 is YFSETQ in the germline V gene. V was cut by 1 base and J by 2 bases, with 9 bases left in between. This CDR3 is 14 amino acids long. The CDR3 sequence: CASSLSGGNYGYTF. CDR3 DNA sequence: TGCGCCAGCAGCTTGAGTGGGGGGAACTATGGCTACACCTTC.

The chain couples TRBV7-2 to TRBJ2-5; 10 positions match TRBD2. V was clipped by 1 base and J by 5 bases; unmatched bases: 7. CDR3 size: 16 residues. Germline lookup yields CDR1 SGHTA and CDR2 FQGNSA. The CDR3 DNA reads TGTGCCAGCAGCTTAGGGGCTAGCGGGGGATGGGAGACCCAGTACTTC. It encodes CASSLGASGGWETQYF.